Included here is one TCR beta chain sequence, with context. Antigen unknown. The data originate from a study of identifying expanded T cells in peripheral blood. Study outcomes and limitations: Variance in clone template counts between approximately two-week samples significantly increased with total template count across all healthy donors. Over approximately two and four weeks, about 15 and 18 clones changed, versus approximately 1.1 between replicates.

V was clipped by 7 bases and J by 8 bases; unmatched bases: 10. The CDR3 runs to 14 residues. Per the germline V gene, CDR1 is SNHLY and CDR2 is FYNNEI. Collection occurred without any documented infections or immune events in donors. Sequenced by immunoSEQ multiplex PCR; TCRdb stores in-frame clones only, minus some. Among about 80,000 clones listed, approximately 90% were seen once. This rearrangement joins TRBV2 to TRBJ2-1; 8 positions match TRBD1. The sequencing input was blood. The TCR was taken from a person aged 18 to 70 in good health. For the CDR3, the DNA is TGTGCCAGCATCAAGGACAGGGTGCGGTATGAGCAGTTCTTC. Translated, it gives CASIKDRVRYEQFF.